This TCR beta chain was recorded in a study of cytomegalovirus exposure and HLA in healthy donors. The study's findings and limits: TCR beta V segments were, for the most part, productive about 87% or about 30% of the time in an earlier analysis.

Germline V lookup: CDR1 PRHDT, CDR2 FYEKMQ (reference sequence). The V segment lost 1 base and the J segment 3 bases; nucleotides outside the gene matches: 3. This CDR3 comprises 14 residues. The PCR had 60 Vbeta and 13 Jbeta primers. In the source study's methods: Around 12 million of 70 million to 80 million unique TCR beta chains were shared, per a later count. Produced via immunoSEQ multiplex PCR; TCRdb's table is partial and in-frame only. D and trimming come from the DNA, and the V and J calls and clone size come from that table. The sample lists 85,000 to 100,000 clones; roughly 60% were seen once. Points on this clone: The target antigen is unknown.

The sequenced sample consisted of PBMCs. The gene calls are TRBV13 and TRBJ2-7, with 7 bases lining up with TRBD1. The TCR originated in a human donor in good health. This chain's CDR3 is CASSLVAGGYEQYF. For the CDR3, the DNA is TGTGCCAGCAGCTTAGTCGCAGGGGGCTACGAGCAGTACTTC. Using reference TRBV13 and TRBJ2-7 for the parts outside the CDR3, the full variable domain is AAGVIQSPRHLIKEKRETATLKCYPIPRHDTVYWYQQGPGQDPQFLISFYEKMQSDKGSIPDRFSAQQFSDYHSELNMSSLELGDSALYFCASSLVAGGYEQYFGPGTRLTVT.